The rows below give T cell receptor beta chains drawn from one sample of a study of cytomegalovirus exposure and HLA in healthy donors. Clones were sequenced by immunoSEQ multiplex PCR, and TCRdb holds only the in-frame ones, with some missing. The sample shows about 160,000 clones, around four fifths of them seen only once. The sequencing input was PBMCs. The origin of the receptors is a man between 18 and 35 years old in good health and CMV-seronegative. CDR3s include the opening cysteine and the closing phenylalanine or tryptophan.

>TRBJ2-5|TRBV7-3
CASSLTGEATQYF
>TRBJ2-7|TRBV27
CASSRTGQTYEQYF
>TRBJ2-7|TRBV28
CASSFEGYEQYF
>TRBJ2-3|TRBV2
CASSPTENTDTQYF
>TRBJ1-4|TRBV5-5
CASSLRQGDEKLFF
>TRBJ2-7|TRBV4-3
CASSQERGSYEQYF
>TRBJ1-3|TRBV28
CASSLMGLGSGNTIYF
>TRBJ1-5|TRBV28
CASSLRGFTYSNQPQHF
>TRBJ2-3|TRBV28
CASSSPGDRGTDTQYF
>TRBJ2-3|TRBV18
CASSPGSLTDTQYF
>TRBJ1-1|TRBV4-3
CASSQVGGNTEAFF
>TRBJ2-5|TRBV6-5
CASRALAGVVETQYF
>TRBJ1-2|TRBV6-6
CASSYDTGANYGYTF
>TRBJ2-7|TRBV4-3
CASSQDNEDYEQYF
>TRBJ1-1|TRBV9
CASSVATGRTEAFF
>TRBJ2-5|TRBV25-1
CASRGGTGGFETQYF
>TRBJ2-5|TRBV13
CASSSVPGLAGGRETQYF
>TRBJ2-7|TRBV19
CASSAGGEQYF
>TRBJ1-2|TRBV28
CASSFRSQDGYTF
>TRBJ1-5|TRBV19
CASQVSYQPQHF
>TRBJ1-4|TRBV27
CASSLYGGRDEKLFF
>TRBJ1-2|TRBV18
CASSEGTVYGYTF
>TRBJ2-5|TRBV2
CASSGQITQYF
>TRBJ2-5|TRBV6-1
CASSGVRETQYF
>TRBJ2-2|TRBV19
CASRKGQNTGELFF
>TRBJ1-1|TRBV10-3
CAINWAFF
>TRBJ1-4|TRBV6-6
CASSSPRGVDEKLFF
>TRBJ2-5|TRBV9
CASSAGTGSETQYF